This T cell receptor (beta chain) was identified during a study of T cells in Graves' hyperthyroidism and ophthalmopathy. Researchers amplified the TCR beta CDR3 regions from RNA transcripts. RT-PCR in the first round (using the HTBI primer set) targeted the TCR CDR3. From the multiplex PCR reads, TCRdb called clonotypes with MiXCR, one entry per CDR3 protein. Among 300,000 to 450,000 distinct CDR3 sequences listed, 25% were seen once. This CDR3 has 13 amino acids. V lost 2 bases to trimming and J lost 2 bases, with 6 bases between them. From germline, CDR1 is SNHLY and CDR2 FYNNEI. This chain links TRBV2 with TRBJ1-2; D remains ambiguous. Sequences were obtained from blood. The sequence was collected from a man aged 45 to 65 with Graves' hyperthyroidism. The CDR3 nucleotides are TGTGCCAGCAGTGAAACATCCAACTATGGCTACACCTTC. This sequence encodes CASSETSNYGYTF.